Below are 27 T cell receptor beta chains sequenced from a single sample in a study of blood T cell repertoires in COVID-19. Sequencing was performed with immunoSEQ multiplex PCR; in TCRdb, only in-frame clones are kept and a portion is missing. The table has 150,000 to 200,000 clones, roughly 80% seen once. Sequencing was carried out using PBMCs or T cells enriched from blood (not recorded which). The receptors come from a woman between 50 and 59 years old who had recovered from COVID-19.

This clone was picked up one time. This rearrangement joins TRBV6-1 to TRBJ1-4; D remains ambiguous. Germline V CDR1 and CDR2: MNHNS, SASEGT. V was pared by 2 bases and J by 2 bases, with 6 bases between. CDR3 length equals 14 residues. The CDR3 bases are TGTGCCAGCAGTGAATCTGTGACTAATGAAAAACTGTTTTTT. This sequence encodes CASSESVTNEKLFF.

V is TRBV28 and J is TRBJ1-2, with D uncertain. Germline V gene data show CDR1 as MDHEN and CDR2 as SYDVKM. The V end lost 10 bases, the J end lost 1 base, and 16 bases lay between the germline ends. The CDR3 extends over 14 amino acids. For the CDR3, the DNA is TGTGCCACCTCCCTCCATACGGGTAACTATGGCTACACCTTC. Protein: CATSLHTGNYGYTF.

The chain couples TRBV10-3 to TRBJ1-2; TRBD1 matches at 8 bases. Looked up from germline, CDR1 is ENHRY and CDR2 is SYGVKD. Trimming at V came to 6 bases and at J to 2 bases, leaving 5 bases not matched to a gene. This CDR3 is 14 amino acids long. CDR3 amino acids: CAIRERQGNYGYTF. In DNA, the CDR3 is TGTGCCATCAGGGAACGACAGGGGAACTATGGCTACACCTTC.

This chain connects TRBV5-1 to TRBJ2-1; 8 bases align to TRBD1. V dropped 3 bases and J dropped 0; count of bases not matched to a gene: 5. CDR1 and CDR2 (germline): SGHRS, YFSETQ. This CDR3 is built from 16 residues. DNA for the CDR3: TGCGCCAGCAGCTCCGGGACAGGAGCCTCCTACAATGAGCAGTTCTTC. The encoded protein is CASSSGTGASYNEQFF.

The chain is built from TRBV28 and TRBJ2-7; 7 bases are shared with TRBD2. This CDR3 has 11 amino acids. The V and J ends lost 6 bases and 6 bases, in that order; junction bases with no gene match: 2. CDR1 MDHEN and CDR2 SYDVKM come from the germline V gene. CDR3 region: CASRGGPEQYF. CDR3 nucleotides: TGTGCCAGCAGGGGAGGGCCCGAGCAGTACTTC. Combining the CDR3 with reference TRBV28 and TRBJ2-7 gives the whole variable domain DVKVTQSSRYLVKRTGEKVFLECVQDMDHENMFWYRQDPGLGLRLIYFSYDVKMKEKGDIPEGYSVSREKKERFSLILESASTNQTSMYLCASRGGPEQYFGPGTRLTVT.

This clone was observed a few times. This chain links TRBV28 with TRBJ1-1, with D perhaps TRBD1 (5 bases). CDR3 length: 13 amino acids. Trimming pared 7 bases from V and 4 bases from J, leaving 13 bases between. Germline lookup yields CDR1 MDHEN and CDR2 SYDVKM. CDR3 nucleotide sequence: TGTGCCAGCACCATGTCAGGGTTCACTGAAGCTTTCTTT. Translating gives CASTMSGFTEAFF.

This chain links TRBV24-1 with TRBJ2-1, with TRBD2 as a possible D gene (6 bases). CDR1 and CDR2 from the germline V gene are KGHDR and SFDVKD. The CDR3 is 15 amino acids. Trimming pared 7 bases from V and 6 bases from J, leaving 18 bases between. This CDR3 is CATSPGVLEGNEQFF. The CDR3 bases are TGTGCCACCAGCCCGGGGGTGTTGGAGGGCAATGAGCAGTTCTTC.

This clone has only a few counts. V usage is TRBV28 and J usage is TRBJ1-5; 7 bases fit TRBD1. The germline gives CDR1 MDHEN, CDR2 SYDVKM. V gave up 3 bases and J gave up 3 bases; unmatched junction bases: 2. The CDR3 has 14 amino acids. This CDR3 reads CASSFGQVNQPQHF. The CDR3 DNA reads TGTGCCAGCAGTTTCGGACAGGTCAATCAGCCCCAGCATTTT.

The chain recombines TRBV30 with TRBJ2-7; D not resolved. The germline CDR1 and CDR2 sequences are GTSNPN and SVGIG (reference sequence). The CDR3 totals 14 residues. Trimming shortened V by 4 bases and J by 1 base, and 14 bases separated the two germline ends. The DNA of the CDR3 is TGTGCCTGGAATCAAGCCCCGTTTTCCTACGAGCAGTACTTC. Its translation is CAWNQAPFSYEQYF. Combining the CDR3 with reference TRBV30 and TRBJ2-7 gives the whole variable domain SQTIHQWPATLVQPVGSPLSLECTVEGTSNPNLYWYRQAAGRGLQLLFYSVGIGQISSEVPQNLSASRPQDRQFILSSKKLLLSDSGFYLCAWNQAPFSYEQYFGPGTRLTVT.

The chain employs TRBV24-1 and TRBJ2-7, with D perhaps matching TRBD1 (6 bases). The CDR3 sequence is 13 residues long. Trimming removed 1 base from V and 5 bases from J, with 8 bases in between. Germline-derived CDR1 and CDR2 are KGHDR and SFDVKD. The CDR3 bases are TGTGCCACCAGTGATTTACAGGGTCACGAGCAGTACTTC. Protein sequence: CATSDLQGHEQYF.

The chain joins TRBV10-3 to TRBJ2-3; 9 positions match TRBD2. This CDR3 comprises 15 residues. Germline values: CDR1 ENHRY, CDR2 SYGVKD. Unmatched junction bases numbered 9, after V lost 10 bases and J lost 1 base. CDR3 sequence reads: CANSPGLARTDTQYF. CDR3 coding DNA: TGTGCCAATTCTCCGGGACTAGCCCGCACAGATACGCAGTATTTT.

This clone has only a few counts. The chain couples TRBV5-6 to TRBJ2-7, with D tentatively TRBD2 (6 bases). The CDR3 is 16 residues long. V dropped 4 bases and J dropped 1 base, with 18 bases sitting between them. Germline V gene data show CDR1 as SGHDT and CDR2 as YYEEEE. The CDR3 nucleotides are TGTGCCAGCAGCAACCCCATTCGGAGGGATTCCTACGAGCAGTACTTC. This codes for CASSNPIRRDSYEQYF.

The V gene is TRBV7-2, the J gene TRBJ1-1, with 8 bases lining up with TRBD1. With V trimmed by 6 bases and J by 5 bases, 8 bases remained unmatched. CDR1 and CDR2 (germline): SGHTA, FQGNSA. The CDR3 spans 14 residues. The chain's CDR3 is CASRYQGARTEAFF. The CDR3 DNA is TGTGCCAGCAGGTATCAGGGGGCTCGTACTGAAGCTTTCTTT.

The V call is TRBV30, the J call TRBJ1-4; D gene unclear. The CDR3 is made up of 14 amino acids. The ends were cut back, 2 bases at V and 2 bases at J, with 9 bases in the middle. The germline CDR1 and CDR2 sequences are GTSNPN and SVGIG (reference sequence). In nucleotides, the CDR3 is TGTGCCTGGAGTCACGGTGCCACTAATGAAAAACTGTTTTTT. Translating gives CAWSHGATNEKLFF. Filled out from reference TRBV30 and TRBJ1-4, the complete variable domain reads SQTIHQWPATLVQPVGSPLSLECTVEGTSNPNLYWYRQAAGRGLQLLFYSVGIGQISSEVPQNLSASRPQDRQFILSSKKLLLSDSGFYLCAWSHGATNEKLFFGSGTQLSVL.

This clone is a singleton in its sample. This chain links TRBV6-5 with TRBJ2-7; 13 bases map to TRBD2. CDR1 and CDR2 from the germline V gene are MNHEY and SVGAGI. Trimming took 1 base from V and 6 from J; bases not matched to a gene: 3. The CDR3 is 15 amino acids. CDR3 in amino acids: CASSYWTSGSLEQYF. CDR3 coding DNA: TGTGCCAGCAGTTACTGGACTAGCGGGAGCCTCGAGCAGTACTTC.

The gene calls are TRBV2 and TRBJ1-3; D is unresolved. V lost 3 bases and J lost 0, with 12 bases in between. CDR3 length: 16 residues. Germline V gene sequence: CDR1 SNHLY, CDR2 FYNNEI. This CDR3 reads CASSELEAYSGNTIYF. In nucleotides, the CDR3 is TGTGCCAGCAGTGAGCTTGAGGCCTACTCTGGAAACACCATATATTTT.

The CDR3 coding sequence is TGTGCCTGGGAACAGGGAGGGGAAGGCTACACCTTC. Translation gives CAWEQGGEGYTF. This chain connects TRBV30 to TRBJ1-2; the D gene is possibly TRBD1 (6 bases). Germline assignment: CDR1 GTSNPN and CDR2 SVGIG (reference sequence). Deletions cut 5 bases from V and 8 bases from J, with 15 bases between. The length of the CDR3 is 12 residues.

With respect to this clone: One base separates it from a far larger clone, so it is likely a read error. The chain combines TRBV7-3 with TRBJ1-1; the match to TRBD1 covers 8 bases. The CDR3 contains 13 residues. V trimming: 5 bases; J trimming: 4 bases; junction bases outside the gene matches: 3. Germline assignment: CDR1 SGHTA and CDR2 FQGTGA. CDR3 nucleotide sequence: TGTGCCAGCAGCCGACAGGGGATCACTGAAGCTTTCTTT. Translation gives CASSRQGITEAFF. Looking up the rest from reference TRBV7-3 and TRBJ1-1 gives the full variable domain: GAGVSQTPSNKVTEKGKYVELRCDPISGHTALYWYRQSLGQGPEFLIYFQGTGAADDSGLPNDRFFAVRPEGSVSTLKIQRTERGDSAVYLCASSRQGITEAFFGQGTRLTVV.

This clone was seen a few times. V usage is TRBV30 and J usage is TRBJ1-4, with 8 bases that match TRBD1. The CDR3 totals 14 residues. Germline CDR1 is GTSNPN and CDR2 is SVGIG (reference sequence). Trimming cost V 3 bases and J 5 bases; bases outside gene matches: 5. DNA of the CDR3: TGTGCCTGGAGCCGGGGACAGGCGAATGAAAAACTGTTTTTT. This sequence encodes CAWSRGQANEKLFF.

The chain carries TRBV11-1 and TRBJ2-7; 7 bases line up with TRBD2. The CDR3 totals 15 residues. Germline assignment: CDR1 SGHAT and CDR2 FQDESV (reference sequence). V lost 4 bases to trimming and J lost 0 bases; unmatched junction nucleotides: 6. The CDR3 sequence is CASSSPGGISYEQYF. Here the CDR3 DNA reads TGTGCCAGCAGCTCCCCGGGGGGAATCTCCTACGAGCAGTACTTC.

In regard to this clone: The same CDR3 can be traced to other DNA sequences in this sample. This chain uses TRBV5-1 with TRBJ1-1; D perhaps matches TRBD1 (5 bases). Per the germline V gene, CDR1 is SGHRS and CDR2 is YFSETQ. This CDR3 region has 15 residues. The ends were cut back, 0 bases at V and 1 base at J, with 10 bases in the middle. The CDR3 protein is CASSLGGGGNTEAFF. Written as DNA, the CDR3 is TGCGCCAGCAGCTTGGGGGGCGGTGGGAACACTGAAGCTTTCTTT.

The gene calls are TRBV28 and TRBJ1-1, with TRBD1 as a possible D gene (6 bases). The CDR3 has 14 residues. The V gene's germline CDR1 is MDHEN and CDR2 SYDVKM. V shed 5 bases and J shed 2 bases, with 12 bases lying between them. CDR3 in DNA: TGTGCCAGCAGTATTATACAGGGAAACACTGAAGCTTTCTTT. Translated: CASSIIQGNTEAFF.

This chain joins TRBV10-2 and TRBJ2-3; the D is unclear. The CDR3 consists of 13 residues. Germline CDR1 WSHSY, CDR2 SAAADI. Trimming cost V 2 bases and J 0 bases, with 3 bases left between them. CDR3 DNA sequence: TGCGCCAGCAGTGAGCCGAGCACAGATACGCAGTATTTT. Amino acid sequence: CASSEPSTDTQYF.

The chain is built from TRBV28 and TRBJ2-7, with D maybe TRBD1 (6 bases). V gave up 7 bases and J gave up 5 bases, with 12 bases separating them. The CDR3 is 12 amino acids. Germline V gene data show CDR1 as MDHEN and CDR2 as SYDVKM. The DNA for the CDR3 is TGTGCCAGCACCACAGGGTCCAACGAGCAGTACTTC. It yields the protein CASTTGSNEQYF.

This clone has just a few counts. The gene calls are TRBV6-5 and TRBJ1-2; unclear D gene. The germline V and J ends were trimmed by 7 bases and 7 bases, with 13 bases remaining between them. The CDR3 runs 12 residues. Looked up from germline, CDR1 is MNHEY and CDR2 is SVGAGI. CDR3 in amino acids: CASKEGPAGYTF. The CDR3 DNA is TGTGCCAGCAAGGAGGGTCCGGCTGGCTACACCTTC.

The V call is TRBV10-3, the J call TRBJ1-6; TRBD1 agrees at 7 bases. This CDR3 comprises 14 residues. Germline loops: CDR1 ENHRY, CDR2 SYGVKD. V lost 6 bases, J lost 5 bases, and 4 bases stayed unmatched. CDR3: CAISRGTDNSPLHF. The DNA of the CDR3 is TGTGCCATCAGCCGCGGGACAGATAATTCACCCCTCCACTTT.

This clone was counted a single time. The CDR3 protein is CASSATGVGYGYTF. In nucleotides, the CDR3 is TGTGCCAGCAGCGCCACAGGGGTAGGCTATGGCTACACCTTC. The chain uses TRBV9 and TRBJ1-2, with 7 nucleotides matching TRBD1. The CDR3 contains 14 residues. Germline-derived CDR1 and CDR2 are SGDLS and YYNGEE. V lost 3 bases, J lost 4 bases, and 6 bases stayed unmatched.